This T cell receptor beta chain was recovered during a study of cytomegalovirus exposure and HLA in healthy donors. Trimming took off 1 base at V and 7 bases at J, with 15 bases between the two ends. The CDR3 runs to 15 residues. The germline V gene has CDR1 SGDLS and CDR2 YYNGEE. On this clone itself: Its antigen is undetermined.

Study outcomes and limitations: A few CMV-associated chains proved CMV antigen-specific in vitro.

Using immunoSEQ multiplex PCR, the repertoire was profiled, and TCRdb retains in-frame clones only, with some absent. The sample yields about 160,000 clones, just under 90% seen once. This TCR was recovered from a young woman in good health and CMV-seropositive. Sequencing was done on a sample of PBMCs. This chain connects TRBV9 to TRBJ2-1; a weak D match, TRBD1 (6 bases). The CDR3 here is CASSVSAERGNEQFF. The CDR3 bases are TGTGCCAGCAGCGTATCAGCGGAAAGGGGGAATGAGCAGTTCTTC.